This T cell receptor (beta chain) was identified in a study of lymphopenia after photon versus proton radiotherapy. Measured with immunoSEQ multiplex PCR; TCRdb has only the in-frame clones, and not every one. The data contain 55,000 to 70,000 clones, 85% to 95% of them singletons. The CDR3 totals 14 residues. With 1 base removed from V and 4 bases from J, the gap between germline ends came to 7 bases. Germline CDR1 is SGHVS and CDR2 is FQNEAQ. Note on this clone: Its specificity is unknown.

Study outcomes and limitations: Only patients who died were analyzed for survival; proton advantage is unproven. Proton therapy kept repertoires fairly stable, unlike photons, which gained effector/memory cells. After the lymphocyte nadir, photon-treated repertoires showed oligoclonal expansion, especially of CD8+ Temra cells.

The clonotype originates from a woman in her thirties or forties with cholangiocarcinoma. V is TRBV7-8 and J is TRBJ1-4; a possible D gene is TRBD1 (6 bases). The source material was peripheral blood, sampled from a patient treated with photon-based radiotherapy. Here the CDR3 DNA reads TGTGCCAGCAGCTTAGGGACAGTTAATGAAAAACTGTTTTTT. Protein product: CASSLGTVNEKLFF.